A selection of T cell receptor beta chains follows, all from one sample in a study of cytomegalovirus exposure and HLA in healthy donors. Sequenced by immunoSEQ multiplex PCR; TCRdb stores in-frame clones only, minus some. The table has 150,000 to 200,000 clones, 60% to 80% seen once. Source material: PBMCs. These receptor sequences come from a man aged 50 to 59 in good health and CMV-seropositive. Both conserved end residues are trimmed from each CDR3. Expanded clones are given a class, and other clones once, few, many or no size at all.

J gene	V gene	clone size	CDR3 protein
TRBJ2-3	TRBV9	.	ASNWGGASTDTQY
TRBJ1-1	TRBV7-2	once	ASSLERQVNTEAF
TRBJ2-3	TRBV5-1	.	ASSLEGQGTDTQY
TRBJ1-5	TRBV7-2	once	ASSLDRGGQPQH
TRBJ2-2	TRBV5-1	once	ASSLRVREDAGELF
TRBJ2-5	TRBV5-1	.	ASSSGLAGGPGETQY
TRBJ1-5	TRBV7-9	.	ASSVGTGNQPQH
TRBJ2-3	TRBV4-2	few	ASSQVALTSGRGTDTQY
TRBJ2-5	TRBV4-1	.	ASSQASGKETQY
TRBJ1-1	TRBV5-6	.	ASSSARTGDSGGAF
TRBJ2-6	TRBV28	.	ASRYRVYGSGANVLT
TRBJ1-3	TRBV9	.	ASSVNPRTGISGNTIY
TRBJ2-1	TRBV12-5	.	ASGSVDRGMYSYNEQF
TRBJ1-6	TRBV5-8	.	ASSSDRGNSPLH
TRBJ1-3	TRBV5-1	.	ASSALPNTGQGANTIY
TRBJ1-1	TRBV7-2	.	ASSEDSNMNTEAF
TRBJ2-3	TRBV5-1	few	ASSLSGPDTQY
TRBJ2-2	TRBV27	.	ASRAGGGNTGELF
TRBJ2-7	TRBV11-2	.	ASSLGGTGSYEQY
TRBJ2-3	TRBV30	.	AWKSGGGRDTQY
TRBJ1-1	TRBV19	.	ASSTAENTEAF
TRBJ1-1	TRBV5-4	.	ASSLEGDLPTEAF
TRBJ2-5	TRBV7-6	.	ASSLTGGYGRETQY